Included here is one TCR beta chain sequence, with context. Assay: immunoSEQ multiplex PCR; the TCRdb copy retains only in-frame clones and omits some. This table has approximately 230,000 clones, approximately 84% appearing once. This sample stems from a study of blood T cell repertoires in COVID-19. The receptor was isolated from a man aged 18 to 35 who had recovered from COVID-19. Sample: PBMCs or T cells enriched from blood (not recorded which).

The CDR3 region has the DNA TGTGCCAGCAGCTTAGAACAGGGGGGCGAGCAGTACTTC. This gives the protein CASSLEQGGEQYF. This rearrangement joins TRBV11-2 to TRBJ2-7; 8 nucleotides match TRBD1. V shed 0 bases and J 6 bases; nucleotides not matched to a gene: 1. CDR1 is SGHAT, CDR2 FQNNGV, per germline. The CDR3 loop spans 13 amino acids.